This T cell receptor (beta chain) was found in a study of shared clonotypes between healthy human individuals. Naive CD8 cells comprised CD45RO-negative, CCR7-positively selected cells, excluding terminally differentiated effector memory CD45RA+ cells. Nashville, Tennessee was home to all donors, each a Caucasian adult. Only in-frame clones appear in the TCRdb table, and some are missing; sequencing was by immunoSEQ multiplex PCR. This table has approximately 650,000 clones, about 95% appearing once. CDR1 and CDR2 (germline): MNHNS, SASEGT. J gave up 6 bases and V 2 bases, and 14 bases lay outside the gene matches. The CDR3 has 17 amino acids.

This sequence was found in a woman under 40 in good health. The sequencing input was naive CD8+ T cells sorted from blood. J is TRBJ2-3 and V is TRBV6-1; TRBD1 matches at 7 bases. CDR3 bases: TGTGCCAGCAGTGAAACTGGGGGACAGCAATGGTGGGATACGCAGTATTTT. This codes for CASSETGGQQWWDTQYF.